The 6 T cell receptor beta chains presented below share a single source sample, sequenced in a study of blood T cell repertoires in COVID-19. Libraries were prepared by immunoSEQ multiplex PCR; TCRdb keeps only in-frame clonotypes and omits some of them. The repertoire has 200,000 to 250,000 clones, more than 80% of them found once; the top ten carry over 1%. The sequenced sample was peripheral blood. The receptors come from a woman aged 25 to 39 with COVID-19, enrolled during active disease.

The chain uses TRBV15 and TRBJ2-7; D remains ambiguous. The CDR3 is 15 amino acids. V dropped 5 bases and J dropped 1 base, with 15 bases sitting between them. CDR1 and CDR2 from the germline V gene are LNHNV and YYDKDF (reference sequence). The CDR3 bases are TGTGCCACCAGCCCCTGGCAGGCCTTATCCTACGAGCAGTACTTC. Its protein is CATSPWQALSYEQYF. Together with reference TRBV15 and TRBJ2-7, the CDR3 gives the full variable domain: DAMVIQNPRYQVTQFGKPVTLSCSQTLNHNVMYWYQQKSSQAPKLLFHYYDKDFNNEADTPDNFQSRRPNTSFCFLDIRSPGLGDTAMYLCATSPWQALSYEQYFGPGTRLTVT.

V and J are TRBV4-1 and TRBJ2-3, with 10 bases identical to TRBD2. Trimming removed 2 bases from V and 0 bases from J; junction bases left unmatched: 8. The germline V gene encodes CDR1 MGHRA and CDR2 YSYEKL. CDR3 length: 18 residues. CDR3 nucleotide sequence: TGCGCCAGCAGCCAAATACGAGGACTAGCGGCTAGCACAGATACGCAGTATTTT. The encoded protein is CASSQIRGLAASTDTQYF.

The chain is built from TRBV5-6 and TRBJ1-2, with 8 bases identical to TRBD1. Germline CDR1 SGHDT, CDR2 YYEEEE. J gave up 7 bases and V 3 bases, and 8 bases lay outside the gene matches. This CDR3 contains 14 residues. The CDR3 nucleotides read TGTGCCAGCAGCTCGGGGACAGGTGCTAGTGGCTACACCTTC. It specifies CASSSGTGASGYTF.

The chain recombines TRBV11-2 with TRBJ2-5, with D perhaps TRBD1 (6 bases). Looked up from germline, CDR1 is SGHAT and CDR2 is FQNNGV. The V and J ends lost 0 bases and 1 base respectively, with 12 bases between them. This CDR3 region has 16 residues. CDR3 in DNA: TGTGCCAGCAGCTTAGATTCCCTGACAGGCCAAGAGACCCAGTACTTC. Translating it yields CASSLDSLTGQETQYF.

The V gene is TRBV12-3 or TRBV12-4, the J gene TRBJ2-7; the D is unclear. V lost 3 bases and J 2 bases, leaving 8 bases between the germline ends. There are 13 residues in the CDR3. The CDR3 sequence is CASSLVRTYEQYF. The CDR3 DNA follows: TGTGCCAGCAGTTTGGTCAGGACCTACGAGCAGTACTTC.

A single count supports this clone. CDR3 DNA sequence: TGTGCCAGCAGTGAAATCCAGGGTGGCAATCAGCCCCAGCATTTT. Translation gives CASSEIQGGNQPQHF. The chain has TRBV2 and TRBJ1-5; D perhaps matches TRBD1 (5 bases). Germline V gives CDR1 SNHLY, CDR2 FYNNEI. The CDR3 spans 15 residues. The ends were cut back, 2 bases at V and 2 bases at J, with 10 bases in the middle. The full variable domain, rest sourced from reference TRBV2 and TRBJ1-5, is EPEVTQTPSHQVTQMGQEVILRCVPISNHLYFYWYRQILGQKVEFLVSFYNNEISEKSEIFDDQFSVERPDGSNFTLKIRSTKLEDSAMYFCASSEIQGGNQPQHFGDGTRLSIL.